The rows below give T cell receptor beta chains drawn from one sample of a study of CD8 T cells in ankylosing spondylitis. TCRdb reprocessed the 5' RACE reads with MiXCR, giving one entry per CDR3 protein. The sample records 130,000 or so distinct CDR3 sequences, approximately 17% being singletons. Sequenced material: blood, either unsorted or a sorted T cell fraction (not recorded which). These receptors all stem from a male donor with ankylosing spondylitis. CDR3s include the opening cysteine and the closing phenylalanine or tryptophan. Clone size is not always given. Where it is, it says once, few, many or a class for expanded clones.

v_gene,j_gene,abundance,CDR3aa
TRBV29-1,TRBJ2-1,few,CSVHTGTAYNEQFF
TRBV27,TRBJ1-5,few,CASSFSRYHQPQHF
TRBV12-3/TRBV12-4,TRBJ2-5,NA,CASSPLLEQETQYF
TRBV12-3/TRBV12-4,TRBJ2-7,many,CASSLAGQSYEQYF
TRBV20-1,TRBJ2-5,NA,CSARDGGGWGGETQYF
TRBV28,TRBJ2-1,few,CASSLSRGPRLGGDYNEQFF
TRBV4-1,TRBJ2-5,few,CASSTRQGRETQYF
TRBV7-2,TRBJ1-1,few,CASSLAKERKSEAFF
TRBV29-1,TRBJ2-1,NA,CSVGGGSSNEQFF
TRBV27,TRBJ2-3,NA,CASSSSMEDTQYF
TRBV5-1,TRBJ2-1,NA,CASSSEREAANEQFF
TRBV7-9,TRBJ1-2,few,CASSLGQTVYGYTF
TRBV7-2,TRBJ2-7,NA,CASSLDIHEQYF
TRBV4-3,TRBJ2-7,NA,CASSQGRTGNYEQYF
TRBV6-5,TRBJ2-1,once,CASSYSGWGRVDDEQFF
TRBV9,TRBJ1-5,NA,CASSEREYSNQPQHF
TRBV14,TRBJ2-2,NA,CASSQDLGASTGELFF
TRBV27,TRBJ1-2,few,CASSLSVRDGYTF
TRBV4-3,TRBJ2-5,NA,CASSQVRGETQYF
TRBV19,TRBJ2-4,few,CASSILVAKNIQYF
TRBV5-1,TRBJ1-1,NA,CASSPGGSGTEAFF
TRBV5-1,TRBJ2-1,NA,CASSLAVAGSYNEQFF
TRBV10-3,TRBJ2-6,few,CAISGDLSGANVLTF
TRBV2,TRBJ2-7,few,CACKGAEQYF
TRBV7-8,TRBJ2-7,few,CASSQARQGQPEQYF
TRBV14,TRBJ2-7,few,CASSRTLLGYEQYF
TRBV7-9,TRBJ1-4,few,CASSLVGTNEKLFF
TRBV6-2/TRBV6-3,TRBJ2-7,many,CASSEQGLLQYF
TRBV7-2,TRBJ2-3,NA,CASSLASGGTTSTDTQYF
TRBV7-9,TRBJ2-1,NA,CASSFTGYNEQFF
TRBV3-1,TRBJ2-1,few,CASSPGGPGNEQFF
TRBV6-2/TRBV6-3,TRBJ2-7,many,CASSYGRTNEQYF
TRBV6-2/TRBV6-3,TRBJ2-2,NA,CASSYLPNTGELFF
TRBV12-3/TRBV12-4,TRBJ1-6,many,CASSPHSGQGRPLHF
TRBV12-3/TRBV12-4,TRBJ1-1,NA,CASSSSNTEAFF
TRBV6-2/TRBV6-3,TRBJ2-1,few,CASSSTRASGSYNEQFF
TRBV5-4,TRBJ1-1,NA,CASSFLKQGEAFF
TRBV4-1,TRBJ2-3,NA,CASSLMLRATRIDTQYF
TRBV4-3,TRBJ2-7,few,CASSQGDRDPYEQYF
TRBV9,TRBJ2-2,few,CASSVVHTGELFF
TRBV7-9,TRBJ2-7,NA,CASSLAYGVGEQYF
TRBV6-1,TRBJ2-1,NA,CASSDGVGVRYNEQFF
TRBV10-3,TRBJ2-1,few,CAISTGETGREQFF
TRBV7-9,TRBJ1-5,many,CASSLGGGDQPQHF
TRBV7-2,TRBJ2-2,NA,CASSPTGQGSSGELFF
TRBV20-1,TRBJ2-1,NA,CSAPPSGRPYNEQFF
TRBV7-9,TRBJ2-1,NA,CASSLAEYNEQFF
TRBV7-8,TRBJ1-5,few,CASSLLDTNNQPQHF
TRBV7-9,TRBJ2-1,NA,CASSLAPGTSGNEQFF
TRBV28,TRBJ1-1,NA,CASSLAARTNTEAFF
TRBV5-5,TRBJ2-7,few,CASSPGRIYEQYF
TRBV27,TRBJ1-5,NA,CASRGGMGQPQHF
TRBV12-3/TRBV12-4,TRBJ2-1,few,CASSQSYNEQFF
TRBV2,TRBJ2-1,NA,CASSGQGYQNEQFF
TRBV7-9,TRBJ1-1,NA,CASSLDVTEAFF
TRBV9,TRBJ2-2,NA,CASSVVEIGELFF
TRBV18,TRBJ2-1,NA,CASSPDFNEQFF
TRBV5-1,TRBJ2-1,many,CASSGAGGPGNEQFF
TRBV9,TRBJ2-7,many,CASSVAEVGEQYF
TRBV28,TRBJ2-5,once,CASKKGSQETQYF